This TCR beta chain is from a study of T cells after somatic rescue of genetic block. CDR3 size: 15 residues. J gave up 0 bases and V 4 bases, and 2 bases lay outside the gene matches. Germline CDR1 is SGDLS and CDR2 is YYNGEE. The table came from immunoSEQ multiplex PCR; TCRdb's copy has only in-frame clones and leaves some out. The table lists 70,000 or so clones, 92% of them singletons. This receptor was identified in a man in his forties. Sequenced: peripheral blood mononuclear cells (PBMCs). This chain joins TRBV9 and TRBJ1-5; 9 bases map to TRBD1. CDR3 sequence reads: CASSRDRDSNQPQHF. The CDR3 DNA is TGTGCCAGCAGCAGGGACAGGGATAGCAATCAGCCCCAGCATTTT.